This TCR beta chain is from a study of OX40 agonist ivuxolimab in advanced cancers. Study in general: Cancers in dose escalation were hepatocellular, melanoma, renal cell and head and neck. Three individuals attained partial responses, comprising one hepatocellular carcinoma case and two cutaneous melanoma cases.

Details on this clone: This may stem from a read error, because a much larger clone lies one nucleotide away. This sample includes further DNA sequences coding for the same CDR3.

The method was immunoSEQ multiplex PCR; TCRdb's version includes in-frame clones alone and lacks a portion of them. The top ten clones hold roughly 21% of a sample with some 32,000 clones, approximately 81% of them seen once. In germline, CDR1 is LNHDA, CDR2 SQIVND (reference sequence). CDR3 length: 14 residues. V lost 5 bases, J lost 7 bases, and 12 bases lay in between. The receptor was isolated from an adult with an advanced solid tumor such as melanoma, head and neck, liver or kidney cancer. The chain employs TRBV19 and TRBJ1-6; D is possibly TRBD1 (5 bases). The input for sequencing was CD4+ or CD8+ T cells sorted from blood, taken in a trial of the OX40 agonist ivuxolimab. The DNA of the CDR3 is TGTGCCAGTAGTCTGGGGCAGGAGAATTCACCCCTCCACTTT. It yields the protein CASSLGQENSPLHF.